One sample yielded the 29 T cell receptor beta chains listed below, sequenced in a study of shared clonotypes between healthy human individuals. The repertoire was sequenced with immunoSEQ multiplex PCR; TCRdb's copy has only in-frame clones and lacks some. The sample shows approximately 1,000,000 clones, around 77% of them seen only once. Sequencing used memory CD4+ T cells from PBMCs. The subset: CD45RA-negative fraction. Every receptor here comes from a young man in good health. Some clones in this sample may be carry-over from other donors' samples.

This chain connects TRBV12-2 to TRBJ2-7; TRBD2 is taken as the D call from the table, unchecked against the DNA. TRBV12-2 is recorded as a pseudogene. The CDR3 is 15 amino acids. The CDR3 spells CARVAWTSGTDEQYF. The CDR3 DNA reads TGTGCAAGAGTGGCCTGGACTAGCGGGACCGACGAGCAGTACTTC.

Remarks on this clone: A much larger clone lies one base from this, so it may be a read error. Other DNA sequences in this sample translate to the same CDR3. The chain is built from TRBV29-1 and TRBJ1-1, with D tentatively TRBD1 (5 bases). The CDR3 covers 13 residues. CDR1 and CDR2 (germline): SQVTM, ANQGSEA. CDR3 nucleotides: TGTAGCGTTGAGGCCGCCAGGGACACTGAAGCTTTCTTT. Translation: CSVEAARDTEAFF. Combining the CDR3 with reference TRBV29-1 and TRBJ1-1 gives the whole variable domain SAVISQKPSRDICQRGTSLTIQCQVDSQVTMMFWYRQQPGQSLTLIATANQGSEATYESGFVIDKFPISRPNLTFSTLTVSNMSPEDSSIYLCSVEAARDTEAFFGQGTRLTVV.

The V and J genes are TRBV19 and TRBJ1-4, with 7 bases aligning to TRBD1. This CDR3 region has 15 residues. The V gene end was trimmed by 6 bases and the J gene end by 1 base; junction bases not matched to a gene: 5. Germline V lookup: CDR1 LNHDA, CDR2 SQIVND (reference sequence). The CDR3 is CASRMRQGTNEKLFF. The CDR3 coding sequence is TGTGCCAGTAGGATGCGACAGGGAACTAATGAAAAACTGTTTTTT.

The V call is TRBV12-5, the J call TRBJ1-1; 7 bases are a match to TRBD1. Germline V CDR1 and CDR2: LGHNT, FRNRAP. After removal of 3 bases from V and 3 bases from J, the junction contained 7 bases not matched to a gene. The CDR3 spans 15 residues. CDR3 nucleotide sequence: TGTGCTAGTGGTTTCACGGGACAGACTCACACTGAAGCTTTCTTT. Translation: CASGFTGQTHTEAFF.

This clone appeared once. The rearrangement uses TRBV20-1 and TRBJ1-4; no firm D call. The length of the CDR3 is 11 residues. The V gene lost 4 bases and the J gene lost 8 bases, with 8 bases spanning the gap. CDR1 is DFQATT, CDR2 SNEGSKA, per germline (reference sequence). CDR3 sequence: CSAKVVEKLFF. The DNA of the CDR3 is TGCAGTGCTAAAGTGGTGGAAAAACTGTTTTTT.

The chain recombines TRBV5-4 with TRBJ1-4; D gene ambiguous. CDR1 is SGHNT and CDR2 is YYREEE in the germline V gene (reference sequence). This CDR3 comprises 13 residues. The V end was cut by 0 bases, the J end by 5 bases, with 5 bases between. The CDR3 bases are TGTGCCAGCAGCTTGGGTAGCAATGAAAAACTGTTTTTT. It specifies CASSLGSNEKLFF.

This clone was detected a few times. The V and J genes are TRBV7-3 and TRBJ1-1; D is possibly TRBD1 (5 bases). V was clipped by 1 base and J by 5 bases, with 11 bases between them. The CDR3 loop spans 14 amino acids. Per germline, CDR1 SGHTA and CDR2 FQGTGA. This CDR3 reads CASSLMGPGTEAFF. Here the CDR3 DNA reads TGTGCCAGCAGCTTAATGGGGCCAGGGACTGAAGCTTTCTTT. The full variable domain, with the rest looked up from reference TRBV7-3 and TRBJ1-1, is GAGVSQTPSNKVTEKGKYVELRCDPISGHTALYWYRQSLGQGPEFLIYFQGTGAADDSGLPNDRFFAVRPEGSVSTLKIQRTERGDSAVYLCASSLMGPGTEAFFGQGTRLTVV.

This chain joins TRBV5-4 and TRBJ2-3; 9 nucleotides match TRBD1. Germline CDR1 is SGHNT and CDR2 is YYREEE (reference sequence). This CDR3 has 18 amino acids. J gave up 2 bases and V 0 bases, and 10 bases lay outside the gene matches. CDR3 bases: TGTGCCAGCAGCTTGGCCAGCATTACAGGGGGCCCCACAGATACGCAGTATTTT. Its translation: CASSLASITGGPTDTQYF.

Regarding this clone: Since a much larger clone is just one base distant, this may be a read error. This chain links TRBV27 with TRBJ1-2; 7 bases align to TRBD1. After removal of 6 bases from V and 2 bases from J, the junction contained 3 bases not matched to a gene. The germline gives CDR1 MNHEY, CDR2 SMNVEV (reference sequence). The CDR3 runs 13 residues. CDR3 sequence: CASSRQGNYGYTF. The CDR3 DNA reads TGTGCCAGCAGCCGACAGGGAAACTATGGCTACACCTTC.

The chain has TRBV7-8 and TRBJ2-5; perhaps TRBD1 as D (6 bases). CDR3 size: 13 residues. CDR1 and CDR2 (germline): SGHVS, FQNEAQ. Trimming took 4 bases from V and 5 from J, leaving 11 bases between them. The CDR3 DNA follows: TGTGCCAGCAGCTCACAGGGAGTGGAGACCCAGTACTTC. It is translated as CASSSQGVETQYF.

The J gene is TRBJ1-5, the V gene TRBV18, with a possible D match to TRBD1 (5 bases). The V end was cut by 1 base, the J end by 3 bases, with 13 bases between. This CDR3 has 16 residues. CDR1 is KGHSH and CDR2 is LQKENI in the germline V gene. This CDR3 is CASSPLGREANQPQHF. The CDR3, as DNA: TGTGCCAGCTCACCACTGGGACGGGAAGCCAATCAGCCCCAGCATTTT.

As to this clone: The sample carries other DNA sequences with the same CDR3. CDR3 DNA: TGTGCCAGCAGTTTGGGGTGGAGGAAACTGTTTTTT. Residues: CASSLGWRKLFF. The rearrangement joins TRBV28 to TRBJ1-4; D unclear. The V gene lost 3 bases and the J gene lost 11 bases, with 10 bases spanning the gap. Germline V CDR1 and CDR2: MDHEN, SYDVKM. The CDR3 is 12 residues long.

The chain carries TRBV6-6 and TRBJ1-2, with a weak D call TRBD1 (6 bases). The ends were cut back, 5 bases at V and 8 bases at J, with 12 bases in the middle. Germline loops: CDR1 MNHNY, CDR2 SVGAGI (reference sequence). The CDR3 covers 12 residues. DNA of the CDR3: TGTGCCAGCAGTCGGGGGGGCACGGGCTACACCTTC. Its protein product is CASSRGGTGYTF.

The CDR3 loop is CASTTYSSGRADTQYF. In nucleotides, the CDR3 is TGTGCCAGCACCACCTACTCCTCCGGGAGGGCAGATACGCAGTATTTT. The V gene is TRBV5-4, the J gene TRBJ2-3, with TRBD2 identical over 8 bases. This CDR3 region has 16 residues. Germline V gene sequence: CDR1 SGHNT, CDR2 YYREEE (reference sequence). Losses at the gene ends were 6 bases for V and 4 bases for J; bases not matched to a gene: 13. Full variable domain (missing parts from reference TRBV5-4 and TRBJ2-3): ETGVTQSPTHLIKTRGQQVTLRCSSQSGHNTVSWYQQALGQGPQFIFQYYREEENGRGNFPPRFSGLQFPNYSSELNVNALELDDSALYLCASTTYSSGRADTQYFGPGTRLTVL.

J is TRBJ2-1 and V is TRBV15, with TRBD2 identical over 8 bases. This CDR3 region has 17 residues. The germline gives CDR1 LNHNV, CDR2 YYDKDF (reference sequence). J lost 5 bases, V lost 2 bases, and 11 bases had no gene match. CDR3 in amino acids: CATSRQIGLAGDNEQFF. The DNA for the CDR3 is TGTGCCACCAGCAGACAGATAGGGCTAGCGGGCGACAATGAGCAGTTCTTC.

The chain carries TRBV28 and TRBJ2-7; a possible D gene is TRBD1 (5 bases). The CDR3 is 15 residues long. The germline CDR1 and CDR2 sequences are MDHEN and SYDVKM. V dropped 2 bases and J dropped 2 bases, with 13 bases sitting between them. This chain's CDR3 is CASSLRSGYPYEQYF. The CDR3 DNA reads as TGTGCCAGCAGTTTAAGATCAGGGTACCCCTACGAGCAGTACTTC.

The DNA for the CDR3 is TGTGCCAGCAGCCCCACAGGGGGCGGGACTGAAGCTTTCTTT. Its translation: CASSPTGGGTEAFF. The chain couples TRBV28 to TRBJ1-1; TRBD1 matches 9 bases. V lost 6 bases and J lost 5; bases outside the gene matches: 7. The CDR3 runs to 14 residues. Germline V gene data show CDR1 as MDHEN and CDR2 as SYDVKM.

This clone came up once. This chain connects TRBV7-2 to TRBJ2-5; D may be TRBD2 (5 bases). Germline V lookup: CDR1 SGHTA, CDR2 FQGNSA. The CDR3 has 13 residues. V dropped 5 bases and J dropped 1 base, with 8 bases sitting between them. In nucleotides, the CDR3 is TGTGCCAGCAGCCCGAGGGCCCAAGAGACCCAGTACTTC. It translates to CASSPRAQETQYF.

This clone was seen more than once but under ten times. The chain uses TRBV7-9 and TRBJ2-7, with D perhaps TRBD1 or TRBD2 (6 bases each). Between the trimmed V and J ends, which lost 1 base and 7 bases, there was a span of 14 bases. This CDR3 region has 14 residues. Germline CDR1 SEHNR, CDR2 FQNEAQ (reference sequence). The CDR3 nucleotides read TGTGCCAGCAGCTTAGTGACGGGGGCGGAAGAGCAGTACTTC. Its translation is CASSLVTGAEEQYF.

The rearrangement uses TRBV4-1 and TRBJ1-3, with D possibly matching TRBD1 (5 bases). The germline V gene encodes CDR1 MGHRA and CDR2 YSYEKL. There are 15 residues in the CDR3. V shed 1 base and J shed 7 bases, with 14 bases lying between them. This CDR3 reads CASSQAGGPRNTIYF. CDR3 DNA: TGCGCCAGCAGCCAAGCCGGGGGACCACGGAACACCATATATTTT.

This clone was found many times. V is TRBV7-3 and J is TRBJ1-2; D not certain. The germline V gene has CDR1 SGHTA and CDR2 FQGTGA. The CDR3 extends over 16 amino acids. The V and J ends lost 0 bases and 8 bases respectively, with 19 bases between them. Here the CDR3 reads CASSLTGRFGRIGYTF. As DNA, the CDR3 is TGTGCCAGCAGCTTAACGGGAAGATTTGGACGAATAGGCTACACCTTC.

J is TRBJ2-3 and V is TRBV27; D gene uncertain. Germline V CDR1 and CDR2: MNHEY, SMNVEV (reference sequence). V shed 6 bases and J shed 1 base, with 11 bases lying between them. The CDR3 is 14 amino acids. The CDR3, as DNA: TGTGCCAGCAGGGGGATGGGTGGCACAGATACGCAGTATTTT. Protein sequence: CASRGMGGTDTQYF.

V gene TRBV7-2 combines with J gene TRBJ2-5, with 10 bases identical to TRBD1. V lost 5 bases and J lost 2; bases outside the gene matches: 8. The CDR3 has 16 residues. CDR1 is SGHTA and CDR2 is FQGNSA in the germline V gene. This chain's CDR3 is CASSGTGEIWQETQYF. In DNA form, the CDR3 reads TGTGCCAGCAGCGGGACAGGGGAGATATGGCAAGAGACCCAGTACTTC.

This clone was found once. The chain is built from TRBV14 and TRBJ2-1, with TRBD2 identical over 12 bases. Germline V gene data show CDR1 as SGHDN and CDR2 as FVKESK. The CDR3 runs to 15 residues. V shed 6 bases, J shed 5 bases, and the junction held 5 bases outside the gene matches. For the CDR3, the DNA is TGTGCCAGCAGTCGAGGACTAGCGGGGAACAATGAGCAGTTCTTC. It is translated as CASSRGLAGNNEQFF.

J is TRBJ2-6 and V is TRBV7-3, with unresolved D. CDR3 length: 15 amino acids. The germline gives CDR1 SGHTA, CDR2 FQGTGA. V dropped 4 bases and J dropped 0 bases, with 7 bases sitting between them. Here the CDR3 DNA reads TGTGCCAGCAGCTCCGAGCTCTCTGGGGCCAACGTCCTGACTTTC. It specifies CASSSELSGANVLTF.

The chain is built from TRBV27 and TRBJ2-2, with D possibly called TRBD1 or TRBD2 (5 bases each). The CDR3 runs to 15 residues. Germline assignment: CDR1 MNHEY and CDR2 SMNVEV (reference sequence). V was pared by 5 bases and J by 4 bases, with 14 bases between. The CDR3 loop is CASSPYRGVTGELFF. The CDR3 DNA is TGTGCCAGCAGTCCATATCGGGGCGTCACCGGGGAGCTGTTTTTT.

V and J are TRBV7-2 and TRBJ1-3; D gene unclear. V dropped 1 base and J dropped 4 bases, with 8 bases sitting between them. Germline V gives CDR1 SGHTA, CDR2 FQGNSA. The CDR3 consists of 14 residues. The CDR3 region is CASSLDIAGNTIYF. The DNA for the CDR3 is TGTGCCAGCAGCTTAGACATTGCGGGAAACACCATATATTTT.

The J gene is TRBJ1-5, the V gene TRBV9; D not certain. Per germline, CDR1 SGDLS and CDR2 YYNGEE. The V end lost 0 bases, the J end lost 4 bases, and 8 bases lay between the germline ends. The CDR3 covers 14 residues. For the CDR3, the DNA is TGTGCCAGCAGCGTAGCGGGGAAGAATCAGCCCCAGCATTTT. Its protein product is CASSVAGKNQPQHF. The full variable domain, completed using reference TRBV9 and TRBJ1-5, is DSGVTQTPKHLITATGQRVTLRCSPRSGDLSVYWYQQSLDQGLQFLIQYYNGEERAKGNILERFSAQQFPDLHSELNLSSLELGDSALYFCASSVAGKNQPQHFGDGTRLSIL.

J is TRBJ1-5 and V is TRBV7-9, with a weak D call TRBD1 (5 bases). From germline, CDR1 is SEHNR and CDR2 FQNEAQ (reference sequence). This CDR3 region has 14 residues. The V and J ends lost 4 bases and 7 bases respectively, with 14 bases between them. CDR3 protein: CASSSELWGQPQHF. CDR3 nucleotide sequence: TGTGCCAGCAGCTCCGAGCTTTGGGGGCAGCCCCAGCATTTT.